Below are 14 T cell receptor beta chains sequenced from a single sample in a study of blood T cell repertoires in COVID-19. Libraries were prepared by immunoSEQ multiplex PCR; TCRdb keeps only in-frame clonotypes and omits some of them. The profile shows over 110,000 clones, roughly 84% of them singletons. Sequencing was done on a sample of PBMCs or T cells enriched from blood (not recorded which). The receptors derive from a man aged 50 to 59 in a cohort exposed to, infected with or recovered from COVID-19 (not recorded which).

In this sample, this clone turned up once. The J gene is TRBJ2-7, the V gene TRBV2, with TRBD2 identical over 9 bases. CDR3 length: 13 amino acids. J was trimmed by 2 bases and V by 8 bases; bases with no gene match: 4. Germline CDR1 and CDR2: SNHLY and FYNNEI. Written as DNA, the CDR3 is TGTGCCAGCTATGCGGGAGGGCCCTACGAGCAGTACTTC. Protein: CASYAGGPYEQYF.

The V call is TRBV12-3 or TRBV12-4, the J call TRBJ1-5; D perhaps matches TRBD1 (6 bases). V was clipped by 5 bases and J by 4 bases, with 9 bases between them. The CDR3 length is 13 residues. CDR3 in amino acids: CASSRTANQPQHF. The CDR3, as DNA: TGTGCCAGCAGTCGGACAGCAAATCAGCCCCAGCATTTT.

As DNA, the CDR3 is TGTGCCAGCAGCTTACTCGGACAGTTCTATGGCTACACCTTC. Encoded protein: CASSLLGQFYGYTF. This chain joins TRBV7-2 and TRBJ1-2; weak D call: TRBD1 (6 bases). This CDR3 comprises 14 residues. CDR1 and CDR2 (germline): SGHTA, FQGNSA. Deletions cut 2 bases from V and 4 bases from J, with 11 bases between.

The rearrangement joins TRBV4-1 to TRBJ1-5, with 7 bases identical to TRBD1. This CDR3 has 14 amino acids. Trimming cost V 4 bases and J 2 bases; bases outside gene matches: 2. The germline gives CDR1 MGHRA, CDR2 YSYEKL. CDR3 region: CASSPGTGNQPQHF. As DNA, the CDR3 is TGCGCCAGCAGCCCCGGGACAGGCAATCAGCCCCAGCATTTT.

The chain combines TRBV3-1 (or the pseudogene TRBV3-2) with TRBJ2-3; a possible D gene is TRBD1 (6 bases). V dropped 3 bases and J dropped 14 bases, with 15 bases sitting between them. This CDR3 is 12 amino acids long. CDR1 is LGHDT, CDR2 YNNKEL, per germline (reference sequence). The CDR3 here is CASSQGADLGYF. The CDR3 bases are TGTGCCAGCAGCCAGGGGGCGGACCTGGGGTATTTT.

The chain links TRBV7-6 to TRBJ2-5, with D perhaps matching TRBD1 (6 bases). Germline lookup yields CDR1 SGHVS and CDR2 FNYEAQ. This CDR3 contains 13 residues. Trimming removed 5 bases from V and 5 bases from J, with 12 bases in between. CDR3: CASSTSRGETQYF. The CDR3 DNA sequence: TGTGCCAGCAGCACTAGTAGGGGGGAGACCCAGTACTTC.

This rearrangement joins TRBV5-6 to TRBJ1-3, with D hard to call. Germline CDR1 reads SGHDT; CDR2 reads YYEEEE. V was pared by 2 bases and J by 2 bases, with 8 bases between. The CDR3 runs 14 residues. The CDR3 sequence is CASSLRGTGNTIYF. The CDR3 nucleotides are TGTGCCAGCAGCTTAAGAGGGACTGGAAACACCATATATTTT.

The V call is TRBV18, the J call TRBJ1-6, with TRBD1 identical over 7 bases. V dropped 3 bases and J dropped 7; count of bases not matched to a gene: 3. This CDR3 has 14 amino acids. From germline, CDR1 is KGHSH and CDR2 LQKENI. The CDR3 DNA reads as TGTGCCAGCTCACCTCCGGGACAGAATTCACCCCTCCACTTT. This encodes CASSPPGQNSPLHF.

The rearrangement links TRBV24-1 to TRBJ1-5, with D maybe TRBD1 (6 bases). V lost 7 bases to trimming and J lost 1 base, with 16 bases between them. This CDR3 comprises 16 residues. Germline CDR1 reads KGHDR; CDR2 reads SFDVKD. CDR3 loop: CATRDQGIGSNQPQHF. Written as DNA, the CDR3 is TGTGCCACCAGAGACCAGGGGATTGGGAGCAATCAGCCCCAGCATTTT.

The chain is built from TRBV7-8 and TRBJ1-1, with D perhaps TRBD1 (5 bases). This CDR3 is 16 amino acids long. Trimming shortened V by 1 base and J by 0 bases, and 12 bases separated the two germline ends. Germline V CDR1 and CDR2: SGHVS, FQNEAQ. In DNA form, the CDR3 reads TGTGCCAGCAGCTTAGTAGGCGGGACTCTGAACACTGAAGCTTTCTTT. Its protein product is CASSLVGGTLNTEAFF.

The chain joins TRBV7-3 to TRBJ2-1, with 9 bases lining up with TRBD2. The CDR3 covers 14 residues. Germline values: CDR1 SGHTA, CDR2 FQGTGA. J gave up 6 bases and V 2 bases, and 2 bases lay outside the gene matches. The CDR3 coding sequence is TGTGCCAGCAGCTTACCGGGACTAGCCAATGAGCAGTTCTTC. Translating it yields CASSLPGLANEQFF.

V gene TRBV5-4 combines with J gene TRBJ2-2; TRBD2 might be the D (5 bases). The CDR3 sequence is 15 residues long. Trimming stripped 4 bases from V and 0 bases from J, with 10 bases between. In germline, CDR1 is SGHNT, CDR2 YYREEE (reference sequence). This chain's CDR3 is CASSPTGANTGELFF. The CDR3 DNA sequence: TGTGCCAGCAGCCCCACCGGGGCGAACACCGGGGAGCTGTTTTTT.

CDR3 sequence (DNA): TGCAGCGTTGTCCTATTCATGAACACTGAAGCTTTCTTT. Protein sequence: CSVVLFMNTEAFF. V gene TRBV29-1 combines with J gene TRBJ1-1; D call uncertain. The CDR3 has 13 amino acids. Germline V lookup: CDR1 SQVTM, CDR2 ANQGSEA. V shed 4 bases and J shed 0 bases, with 9 bases lying between them.

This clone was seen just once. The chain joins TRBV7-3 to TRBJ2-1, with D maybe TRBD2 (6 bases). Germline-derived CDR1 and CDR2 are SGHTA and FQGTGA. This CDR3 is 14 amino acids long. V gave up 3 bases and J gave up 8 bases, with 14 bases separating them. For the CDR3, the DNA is TGTGCCAGCAGCTTCGCTCGGGAGATAGATGAGCAGTTCTTC. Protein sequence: CASSFAREIDEQFF.